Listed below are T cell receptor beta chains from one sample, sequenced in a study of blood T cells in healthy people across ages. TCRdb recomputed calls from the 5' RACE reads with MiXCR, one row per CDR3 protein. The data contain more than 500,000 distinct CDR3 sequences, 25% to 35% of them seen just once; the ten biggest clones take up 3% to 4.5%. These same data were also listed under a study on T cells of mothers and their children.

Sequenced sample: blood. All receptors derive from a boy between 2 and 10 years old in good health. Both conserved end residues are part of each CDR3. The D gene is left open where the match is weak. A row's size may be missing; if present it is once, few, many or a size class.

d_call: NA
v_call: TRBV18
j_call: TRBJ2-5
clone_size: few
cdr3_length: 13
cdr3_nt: TGTGCCAGCTCCACCGAGGGTCAAGAGACCCAGTACTTC
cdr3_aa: CASSTEGQETQYF

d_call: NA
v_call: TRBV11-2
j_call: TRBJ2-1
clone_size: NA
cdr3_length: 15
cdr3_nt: TGTGCCAGCAGCTCAGGGGCCTATTGGGGGAATGAGCAGTTCTTC
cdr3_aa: CASSSGAYWGNEQFF

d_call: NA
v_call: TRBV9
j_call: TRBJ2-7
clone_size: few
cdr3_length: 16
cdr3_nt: TGTGCCAGCAGCGTATTCTCGGGACCTCCTGGATACGAGCAGTACTTC
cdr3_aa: CASSVFSGPPGYEQYF

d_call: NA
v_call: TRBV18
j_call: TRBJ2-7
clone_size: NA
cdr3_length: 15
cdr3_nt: TGTGCCAGCTCACCGATGAATGATGGTGGCGTGGAACAGTACTTC
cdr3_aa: CASSPMNDGGVEQYF

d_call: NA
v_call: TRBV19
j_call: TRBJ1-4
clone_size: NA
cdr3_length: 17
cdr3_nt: TGTGCCAGTAGTATAGAAGCTTCGCCGGCAACTAATGAAAAACTGTTTTTT
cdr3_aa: CASSIEASPATNEKLFF

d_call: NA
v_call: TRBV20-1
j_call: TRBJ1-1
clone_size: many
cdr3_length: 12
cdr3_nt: TGCAGTGCTGGCGGGGGGACCACTGAAGCTTTCTTT
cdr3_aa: CSAGGGTTEAFF

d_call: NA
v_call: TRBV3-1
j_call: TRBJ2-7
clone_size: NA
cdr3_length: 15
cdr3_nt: TGTGCCAGCAGCCAAGCCGGGGGAGCCTCCTACGAGCAGTACTTC
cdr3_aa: CASSQAGGASYEQYF

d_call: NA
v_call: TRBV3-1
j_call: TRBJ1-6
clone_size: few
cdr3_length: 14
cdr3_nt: TGTGCCAGCAGCCCGGGACGCCAGGCATCACCCCTCCACTTT
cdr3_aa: CASSPGRQASPLHF

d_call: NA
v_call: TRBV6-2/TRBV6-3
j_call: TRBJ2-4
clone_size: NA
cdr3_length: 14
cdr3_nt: TGTGCCAGCAGGACCGCTCCAAATTCTAAGCTTCAGTACTTC
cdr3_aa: CASRTAPNSKLQYF

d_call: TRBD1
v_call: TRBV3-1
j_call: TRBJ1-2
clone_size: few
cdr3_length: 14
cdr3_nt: TGTGCCAGCAGCCACCAAGGGACAGGGCTTGGCTACACCTTC
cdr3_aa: CASSHQGTGLGYTF

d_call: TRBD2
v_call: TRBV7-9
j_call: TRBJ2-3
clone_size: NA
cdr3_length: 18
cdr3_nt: TGTGCCAGCAGCCCCCGGACTAGCGGGAGTTTAAGGACAGATACGCAGTATTTT
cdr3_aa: CASSPRTSGSLRTDTQYF

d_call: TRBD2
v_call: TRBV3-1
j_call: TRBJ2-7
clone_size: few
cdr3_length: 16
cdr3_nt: TGTGCCAGCAGCCCAGGACTAGCGGGATGCTCCTACGAGCAGTACTTC
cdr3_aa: CASSPGLAGCSYEQYF

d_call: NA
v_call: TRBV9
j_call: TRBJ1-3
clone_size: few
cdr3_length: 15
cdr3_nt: TGTGCCAGCAGCCCGAGGGGGGGATCTGGAAACACCATATATTTT
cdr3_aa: CASSPRGGSGNTIYF

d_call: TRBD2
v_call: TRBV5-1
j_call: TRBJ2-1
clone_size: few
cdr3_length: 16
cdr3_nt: TGCGCCACCCTAGTACCGACTAGCGACGACTACAATGAGCAGTTCTTC
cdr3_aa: CATLVPTSDDYNEQFF

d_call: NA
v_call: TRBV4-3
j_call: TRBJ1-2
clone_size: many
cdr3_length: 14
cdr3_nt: TGCGCCAGCAGCCAAGGGGGAGGGAACTATGGCTACACCTTC
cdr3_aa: CASSQGGGNYGYTF

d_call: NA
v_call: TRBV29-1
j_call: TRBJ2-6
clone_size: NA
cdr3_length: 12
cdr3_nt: TGCAGCGTTGAGGTTGGGGCCAACGTCCTGACTTTC
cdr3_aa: CSVEVGANVLTF

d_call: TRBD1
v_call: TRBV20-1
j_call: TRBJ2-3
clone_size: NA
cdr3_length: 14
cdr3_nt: TGCAGTGCTCCTGGACAGGATCTCACAGATACGCAGTATTTT
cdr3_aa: CSAPGQDLTDTQYF